These T cell receptor beta chains were read from a single sample in a study of blood T cells in healthy people across ages. TCRdb recomputed calls from the 5' RACE reads with MiXCR, one row per CDR3 protein. The sample has about 1,400,000 distinct CDR3 sequences; approximately 42% are singletons. Material: blood. Receptors were obtained from a woman aged 18-30 years in good health. The CDR3 runs from the conserved cysteine through the conserved F or W. D genes are given only for firm matches. Size is stated for part of the rows, as once, few or many counts, or as a class when the clone is expanded.

clone_size: few; d_call: -; j_call: TRBJ2-1; v_call: TRBV28; cdr3_nt: TGTGCCAGCAGTTTAGAGGGACGAAAGTTCTTC; cdr3_aa: CASSLEGRKFF
clone_size: -; d_call: TRBD2; j_call: TRBJ2-6; v_call: TRBV5-1; cdr3_nt: TGCGCCAGCAGCTTAACCCTAGCGGGCTACTCTGGGGCCAACGTCCTGACTTTC; cdr3_aa: CASSLTLAGYSGANVLTF
clone_size: -; d_call: TRBD2; j_call: TRBJ2-3; v_call: TRBV9; cdr3_nt: TGTGCCAGCAGCGTCCTCGGGACTAGTAGGGCAGATACGCAGTATTTT; cdr3_aa: CASSVLGTSRADTQYF
clone_size: -; d_call: -; j_call: TRBJ2-3; v_call: TRBV7-6; cdr3_nt: TGTGCCAGCAGTACGTCCCCCCCCGTGGGGGGCCCGGGCATAGCAGATACGCAGTATTTT; cdr3_aa: CASSTSPPVGGPGIADTQYF
clone_size: -; d_call: TRBD2; j_call: TRBJ2-7; v_call: TRBV5-1; cdr3_nt: TGCGCCAGCAGCATCGTAGCGGGCTCCTACAATGAGCAGTACTTC; cdr3_aa: CASSIVAGSYNEQYF
clone_size: -; d_call: TRBD2; j_call: TRBJ2-7; v_call: TRBV6-2/TRBV6-3; cdr3_nt: TGTGCCAGCAATCCCGGGCACACTAGCGTAAGCTCCTACAATGAGCAGTACTTC; cdr3_aa: CASNPGHTSVSSYNEQYF
clone_size: -; d_call: TRBD2; j_call: TRBJ2-1; v_call: TRBV4-1; cdr3_nt: TGCGCCAGCAGCCAAAATTCGGCTAGCGGGGTGTCCAATGAGCAGTTCTTC; cdr3_aa: CASSQNSASGVSNEQFF
clone_size: -; d_call: TRBD1; j_call: TRBJ2-7; v_call: TRBV28; cdr3_nt: TGTGCCAGCAGTAGATACTCCGGGACAGCCAGTTACGAGCAGTACTTC; cdr3_aa: CASSRYSGTASYEQYF
clone_size: few; d_call: TRBD2; j_call: TRBJ2-7; v_call: TRBV15; cdr3_nt: TGTGCCACCAGCAAAGACTCTAGCGGGGAATTCTACGAGCAGTACTTC; cdr3_aa: CATSKDSSGEFYEQYF
clone_size: few; d_call: TRBD2; j_call: TRBJ2-1; v_call: TRBV10-3; cdr3_nt: TGTGCCATCAGTGTGTCTAGCGGGGTTTCCTACAATGAGCAGTTCTTC; cdr3_aa: CAISVSSGVSYNEQFF
clone_size: -; d_call: TRBD1; j_call: TRBJ1-2; v_call: TRBV28; cdr3_nt: TGTGCCAGCAGTTCACAGGGGGCCGCTAACTATGGCTACACCTTC; cdr3_aa: CASSSQGAANYGYTF
clone_size: few; d_call: -; j_call: TRBJ1-2; v_call: TRBV12-3/TRBV12-4; cdr3_nt: TGTGCCAGCAGTTTCGGGGAGGTAGGCAACTATGGCTACACCTTC; cdr3_aa: CASSFGEVGNYGYTF
clone_size: few; d_call: -; j_call: TRBJ2-1; v_call: TRBV30; cdr3_nt: TGTGCCTGGGCCCCGGATGACTACAATGAGCAGTTCTTC; cdr3_aa: CAWAPDDYNEQFF
clone_size: many; d_call: TRBD2; j_call: TRBJ2-7; v_call: TRBV12-3/TRBV12-4; cdr3_nt: TGTGCCAGCAGTCCACTAGCGGGGCAATACGAGCAGTACTTC; cdr3_aa: CASSPLAGQYEQYF
clone_size: -; d_call: TRBD1; j_call: TRBJ1-2; v_call: TRBV6-6; cdr3_nt: TGTGCCAGCAGTACCCCGGGACAGGGTTCTGATGGCTACACCTTC; cdr3_aa: CASSTPGQGSDGYTF
clone_size: -; d_call: -; j_call: TRBJ2-3; v_call: TRBV7-9; cdr3_nt: TGTGCCAGCAGCTGGAATGGGCAGTTGAGCACAGATACGCAGTATTTT; cdr3_aa: CASSWNGQLSTDTQYF
clone_size: few; d_call: -; j_call: TRBJ2-7; v_call: TRBV30; cdr3_nt: TGTGCCTGGAGTAAGGCTTACTACGAGCAGTACTTC; cdr3_aa: CAWSKAYYEQYF
clone_size: -; d_call: -; j_call: TRBJ1-5; v_call: TRBV7-2; cdr3_nt: TGTGCCAGCAGCTCGAACGATCAGCCCCAGCATTTT; cdr3_aa: CASSSNDQPQHF
clone_size: few; d_call: TRBD1; j_call: TRBJ1-2; v_call: TRBV4-1; cdr3_nt: TGCGCCAGCAGCCAGGCCGGACAGGGAGGCTACACCTTC; cdr3_aa: CASSQAGQGGYTF
clone_size: few; d_call: -; j_call: TRBJ2-7; v_call: TRBV28; cdr3_nt: TGTGCCAGCATAAGTGGGGCGCGCTACGAGCAGTACTTC; cdr3_aa: CASISGARYEQYF
clone_size: -; d_call: -; j_call: TRBJ2-7; v_call: TRBV2; cdr3_nt: TGTGCCAGCATGGGGGGTTACGAGCAGTACTTC; cdr3_aa: CASMGGYEQYF
clone_size: -; d_call: TRBD2; j_call: TRBJ2-5; v_call: TRBV12-3/TRBV12-4; cdr3_nt: TGTGCCAGCAGCCGCCCTGGGGGGGTTTACAATGAGCAGTACTTC; cdr3_aa: CASSRPGGVYNEQYF
clone_size: few; d_call: -; j_call: TRBJ1-4; v_call: TRBV5-1; cdr3_nt: TGCGCCAGCAGCTTGTCCGGTGAGAAAGGCGAAAAACTGTTTTTT; cdr3_aa: CASSLSGEKGEKLFF
clone_size: few; d_call: -; j_call: TRBJ1-6; v_call: TRBV12-3/TRBV12-4; cdr3_nt: TGTGCCAGCAGAGCGGGGAGCTCCTATAATTCACCCCTCCACTTT; cdr3_aa: CASRAGSSYNSPLHF
clone_size: -; d_call: TRBD2; j_call: TRBJ2-7; v_call: TRBV2; cdr3_nt: TGTGGCCACTCTCGGGGGGGCCCCCGTTGGTACGAGCAGTACTTC; cdr3_aa: CGHSRGGPRWYEQYF
clone_size: -; d_call: TRBD2; j_call: TRBJ2-2; v_call: TRBV6-5; cdr3_nt: TGTGCCAGCAGTTACTTCCCTCGGGGGGGCACCGGGGAGCTGTTTTTT; cdr3_aa: CASSYFPRGGTGELFF
clone_size: once; d_call: TRBD1; j_call: TRBJ1-2; v_call: TRBV2; cdr3_nt: TGTGCCAGCACAATAGAGGGGGCGCTGGGCTACACCTTC; cdr3_aa: CASTIEGALGYTF
clone_size: -; d_call: -; j_call: TRBJ1-2; v_call: TRBV12-3/TRBV12-4; cdr3_nt: TGTGCCAGCAGTTCGGCAGGGAGCTTAGTGGCTCCCTATGGCTACACCTTC; cdr3_aa: CASSSAGSLVAPYGYTF
clone_size: -; d_call: -; j_call: TRBJ2-3; v_call: TRBV20-1; cdr3_nt: TGCAGTGCACTTCCCAGGGAGATCACAGATACGCAGTATTTT; cdr3_aa: CSALPREITDTQYF
clone_size: -; d_call: TRBD1; j_call: TRBJ2-1; v_call: TRBV5-1; cdr3_nt: TGCGCCAGCAGCTTGACCGGACAGGAGTACAATGAGCAGTTCTTC; cdr3_aa: CASSLTGQEYNEQFF
clone_size: few; d_call: TRBD2; j_call: TRBJ2-1; v_call: TRBV24-1; cdr3_nt: TGTGCCACCAGTGATCCCCTGTCTGGGACTAGTCACAATGAGCAGTTCTTC; cdr3_aa: CATSDPLSGTSHNEQFF
clone_size: -; d_call: TRBD2; j_call: TRBJ2-1; v_call: TRBV9; cdr3_nt: TGTGCCAGCAGCCCCCATGGGTTCGGGACTAGCAAGGATAAGCAGTTCTTC; cdr3_aa: CASSPHGFGTSKDKQFF
clone_size: -; d_call: -; j_call: TRBJ1-1; v_call: TRBV9; cdr3_nt: TGTGCCAGCAGCGTAGATAAGGGTGAAGCTTTCTTT; cdr3_aa: CASSVDKGEAFF
clone_size: -; d_call: -; j_call: TRBJ2-1; v_call: TRBV5-1; cdr3_nt: TGCGCCAGCAGCTTTGAAGTGGGGGCTTACAATGAGCAGTTCTTC; cdr3_aa: CASSFEVGAYNEQFF
clone_size: -; d_call: -; j_call: TRBJ1-1; v_call: TRBV7-9; cdr3_nt: TGTGCCGGCAGCGGAGGGTGGGGGGGGGTCACTGAAGCTTTCTTT; cdr3_aa: CAGSGGWGGVTEAFF
clone_size: -; d_call: -; j_call: TRBJ1-1; v_call: TRBV6-6; cdr3_nt: TGTGCCAGCAGTTACGTGGAGGGTTCGGCTTTCTTT; cdr3_aa: CASSYVEGSAFF
clone_size: -; d_call: -; j_call: TRBJ2-7; v_call: TRBV9; cdr3_nt: TGTGCCAGCAGCGTAGGGACGCTCAGCTCCTACGAGCAGTACTTC; cdr3_aa: CASSVGTLSSYEQYF
clone_size: -; d_call: -; j_call: TRBJ2-1; v_call: TRBV5-6; cdr3_nt: TGTGCCAGCAGAACTTTTGCGGGATCGCGGTACAATGAGCAGTTCTTC; cdr3_aa: CASRTFAGSRYNEQFF
clone_size: -; d_call: TRBD1; j_call: TRBJ1-1; v_call: TRBV3-1; cdr3_nt: TGTGCCAGCAGCCGCCCGGGACAGAAGAACACTGAAGCTTTCTTT; cdr3_aa: CASSRPGQKNTEAFF
clone_size: -; d_call: TRBD2; j_call: TRBJ2-7; v_call: TRBV4-2; cdr3_nt: TGTGCCAGCAGCCAATCTATCGGACTAGCGGGATCCTACGAGCAGTACTTC; cdr3_aa: CASSQSIGLAGSYEQYF
clone_size: -; d_call: -; j_call: TRBJ1-4; v_call: TRBV25-1; cdr3_nt: TGTGCCAGCAGCTGGGGCGTATTGGAGCTAAATGAAAAACTGTTTTTT; cdr3_aa: CASSWGVLELNEKLFF
clone_size: -; d_call: -; j_call: TRBJ2-7; v_call: TRBV4-1; cdr3_nt: TGCGCCGGCAGCGAAGGCTCATCGGAGAGGATTTACGAGCAGTACTTC; cdr3_aa: CAGSEGSSERIYEQYF
clone_size: -; d_call: TRBD2; j_call: TRBJ2-5; v_call: TRBV12-3/TRBV12-4; cdr3_nt: TGTGCCAGCAGTGATCACCCCCGGGGGAGGGTCCAAGAGACCCAGTACTTC; cdr3_aa: CASSDHPRGRVQETQYF
clone_size: -; d_call: -; j_call: TRBJ2-1; v_call: TRBV5-4; cdr3_nt: TGTGCCAGCAGCTTAAGACTGGCACTAAACAATGAGCAGTTCTTC; cdr3_aa: CASSLRLALNNEQFF
clone_size: -; d_call: -; j_call: TRBJ2-1; v_call: TRBV27; cdr3_nt: TGTGCCAGCAAAGGGGTGAATGAGCGGTTCTTC; cdr3_aa: CASKGVNERFF
clone_size: -; d_call: TRBD2; j_call: TRBJ2-1; v_call: TRBV3-1; cdr3_nt: TGTGCCAGCAGCCCTACCCTTCGAGCGGGGAAAAGGAATGAGCAGTTCTTC; cdr3_aa: CASSPTLRAGKRNEQFF
clone_size: -; d_call: TRBD1; j_call: TRBJ1-2; v_call: TRBV27; cdr3_nt: TGTGCCAGCAGTCCATCAGACAGGGCGGGCTATGGCTACACCTTC; cdr3_aa: CASSPSDRAGYGYTF
clone_size: -; d_call: TRBD2; j_call: TRBJ2-7; v_call: TRBV25-1; cdr3_nt: TGTGCCAGCAGAACCGGGACTAACGAATACAATGAGCAGTACTTC; cdr3_aa: CASRTGTNEYNEQYF
clone_size: -; d_call: -; j_call: TRBJ2-2; v_call: TRBV20-1; cdr3_nt: TGCAGTGCTACGAATCCCCGAAGGACGGGGAACACCGGGGAGCTGTTTTTT; cdr3_aa: CSATNPRRTGNTGELFF
clone_size: -; d_call: -; j_call: TRBJ1-1; v_call: TRBV10-3; cdr3_nt: TGTGCCATCAGTGAGTCGTCAGGGACGGGGAACACTGAAGCTTTCTTT; cdr3_aa: CAISESSGTGNTEAFF
clone_size: few; d_call: -; j_call: TRBJ2-4; v_call: TRBV11-2; cdr3_nt: TGTGCCAGCAGCTTAGTCAATATGGGGCAGTACTTC; cdr3_aa: CASSLVNMGQYF
clone_size: -; d_call: TRBD2; j_call: TRBJ2-7; v_call: TRBV14; cdr3_nt: TGTGCCAGCAGCCACGGGAGGACTGTTTCCTACGAGCAGTACTTC; cdr3_aa: CASSHGRTVSYEQYF
clone_size: -; d_call: TRBD2; j_call: TRBJ2-1; v_call: TRBV4-1; cdr3_nt: TGCGCCAGCAGCCAAGATCGGAGCGGGACCTACAATGAGCAGTTCTTC; cdr3_aa: CASSQDRSGTYNEQFF